This TCR beta chain was documented in a study of T-cell reconstitution after alpha-beta-depleted transplantation in children. Broader study findings: T-cell counts and diversity at one year following transplant were attributed mainly to newly produced T cells.

This clonotype was picked up many times. Its target is unknown. The germline V and J ends were trimmed by 6 bases and 8 bases, with 17 bases remaining between them. The CDR3 extends over 14 amino acids. The germline gives CDR1 MNHEY, CDR2 SMNVEV (reference sequence). A library of TCRbeta sequences, prepared with unique molecular identifiers, was generated. TCRdb fed the PCR reads into MiXCR, producing one record per CDR3 protein. Among hundreds of thousands of distinct CDR3 sequences listed, over 10% were seen once. Source: PBMCs, taken before TCRalphabeta/CD19-depleted stem cell transplant. This clonotype originated in a girl aged 2 to 10 with congenital amegakaryocytic thrombocytopenia, due to receive a stem cell transplant. J is TRBJ2-1 and V is TRBV27; D is uncertain. CDR3 in amino acids: CASSQLGLVYEQFF. For the CDR3, the DNA is TGTGCCAGCAGCCAACTTGGATTGGTCTATGAGCAGTTCTTC.